This entry concerns a single T cell receptor (beta chain). Antigen: not known. The entry originates in a study of early T cells in non-severe SARS-CoV-2 infection. The overall study: The input, bulk RNA from unsorted whole blood, was sequenced, and chains were unpaired.

V was cut by 2 bases and J by 4 bases, with 6 bases left in between. This CDR3 contains 12 residues. Individual cDNA molecules received unique molecular identifiers. Each CDR3 protein gets one entry after TCRdb re-called the 5' RACE reads with MiXCR. Of 60,000 to 90,000 distinct CDR3 sequences listed, roughly a sixth are singletons. Study results and limitations: Matches to VDJdb favored anti-spike CD8 responses and missed private and CD4 specificities.

This TCR was sampled from an adult who was a healthcare worker with PCR-confirmed SARS-CoV-2 infection or an uninfected control (not recorded which). Sequencing was done on a sample of whole blood. This rearrangement joins TRBV12-3 or TRBV12-4 to TRBJ2-7; D is uncertain. CDR3 DNA sequence: TGTGCCAGCAGTTTAAGTCGATACGAGCAGTACTTC. Amino acid sequence: CASSLSRYEQYF.